This T cell receptor (beta chain) is drawn from a study of T cell responses to AZD1222 COVID-19 vaccine. Study conclusions and caveats: Donors in the cohort were predominantly white British and more often female, and clonal diversity was possibly underestimated.

In the case of this clone: Its antigen is unidentified.

This table comes from immunoSEQ multiplex PCR, and its TCRdb copy is limited to in-frame clones, with some not included. The table has 170,000 or so clones, roughly 91% seen once; the top ten hold 1%. The V gene's germline CDR1 is SSHAT and CDR2 FNYEAQ (reference sequence). This CDR3 has 17 residues. Trimming left V 5 bases short and J 5 bases short, with 24 bases between. The sequence was collected from an adult who received the MenACWY meningococcal vaccine as a control. The chain is built from TRBV7-7 and TRBJ1-2; unclear D gene. The starting material was peripheral blood, obtained 28 days after the second dose of the MenACWY control vaccine. The CDR3 region has the DNA TGTGCCAGCAGCCAACAGCGGACGAGACTAACTGGGTATGGCTACACCTTC. It is translated as CASSQQRTRLTGYGYTF.